This T cell receptor (beta chain) comes out of a study of PD-1 blockade in classical Hodgkin lymphoma. Assay: immunoSEQ multiplex PCR; the TCRdb copy retains only in-frame clones and omits some. The data show 25,000 to 35,000 clones, approximately 70% seen once. Trimming shortened V by 2 bases and J by 6 bases, and 5 bases separated the two germline ends. This CDR3 comprises 11 residues. Germline V CDR1 and CDR2: SGHDN, FVKESK. Every patient had relapsed following autologous stem cell transplantation, and cohorts differed in brentuximab vedotin exposure. The material sequenced was peripheral blood mononuclear cells (PBMCs), taken before the second cycle of nivolumab. This receptor was obtained from a human donor with classical Hodgkin lymphoma. This chain joins TRBV14 and TRBJ2-7; D uncertain. The CDR3 sequence is CASSQYSEQYF. The DNA for the CDR3 is TGTGCCAGCAGCCAATACAGCGAGCAGTACTTC.